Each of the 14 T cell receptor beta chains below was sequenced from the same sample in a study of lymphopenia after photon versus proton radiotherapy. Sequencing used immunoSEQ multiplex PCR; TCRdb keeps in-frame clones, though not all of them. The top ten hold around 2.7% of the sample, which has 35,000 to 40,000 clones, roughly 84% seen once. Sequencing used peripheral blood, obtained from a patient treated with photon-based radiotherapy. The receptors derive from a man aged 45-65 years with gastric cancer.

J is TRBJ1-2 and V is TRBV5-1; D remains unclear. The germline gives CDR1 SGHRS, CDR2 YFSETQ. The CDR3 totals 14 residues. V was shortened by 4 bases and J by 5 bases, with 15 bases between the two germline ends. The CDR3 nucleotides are TGCGCCAGCAGCCCACCCTTTAAGGGTTATGGCTACACCTTC. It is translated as CASSPPFKGYGYTF.

This CDR3 reads CASSITSGSYSGELFF. The CDR3 DNA sequence: TGTGCCAGTAGTATAACCAGCGGGAGTTACTCCGGGGAGCTGTTTTTT. V usage is TRBV19 and J usage is TRBJ2-2; 8 bases agree with TRBD2. J lost 6 bases, V lost 2 bases, and 8 bases had no gene match. This CDR3 region has 16 residues. Germline V CDR1 and CDR2: LNHDA, SQIVND (reference sequence).

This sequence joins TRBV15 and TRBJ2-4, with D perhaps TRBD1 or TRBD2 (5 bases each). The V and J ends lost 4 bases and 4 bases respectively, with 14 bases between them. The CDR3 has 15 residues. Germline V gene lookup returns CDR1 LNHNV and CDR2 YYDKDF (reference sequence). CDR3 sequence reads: CATSTPSGGKNIQYF. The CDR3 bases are TGTGCCACCAGCACCCCAAGTGGGGGAAAAAACATTCAGTACTTC. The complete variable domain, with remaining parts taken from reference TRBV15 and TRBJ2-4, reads DAMVIQNPRYQVTQFGKPVTLSCSQTLNHNVMYWYQQKSSQAPKLLFHYYDKDFNNEADTPDNFQSRRPNTSFCFLDIRSPGLGDTAMYLCATSTPSGGKNIQYFGAGTRLSVL.

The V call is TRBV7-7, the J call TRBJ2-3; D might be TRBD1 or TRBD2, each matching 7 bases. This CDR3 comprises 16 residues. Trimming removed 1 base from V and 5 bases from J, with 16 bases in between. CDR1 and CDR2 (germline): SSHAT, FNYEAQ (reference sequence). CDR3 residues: CASSLDGGRQGDTQYF. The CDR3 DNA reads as TGTGCCAGCAGCTTAGACGGCGGGAGACAGGGAGATACGCAGTATTTT.

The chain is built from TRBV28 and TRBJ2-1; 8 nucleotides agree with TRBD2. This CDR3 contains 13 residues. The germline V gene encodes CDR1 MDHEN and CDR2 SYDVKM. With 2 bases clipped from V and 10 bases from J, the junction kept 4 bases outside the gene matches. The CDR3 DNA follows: TGTGCCAGCAGTTTAACCCGGGAGGGAGAGCAGTTCTTC. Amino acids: CASSLTREGEQFF. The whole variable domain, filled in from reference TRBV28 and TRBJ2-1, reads DVKVTQSSRYLVKRTGEKVFLECVQDMDHENMFWYRQDPGLGLRLIYFSYDVKMKEKGDIPEGYSVSREKKERFSLILESASTNQTSMYLCASSLTREGEQFFGPGTRLTVL.

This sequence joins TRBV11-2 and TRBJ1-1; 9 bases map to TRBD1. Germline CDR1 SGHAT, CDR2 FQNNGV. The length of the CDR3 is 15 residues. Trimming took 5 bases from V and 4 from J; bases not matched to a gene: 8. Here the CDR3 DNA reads TGTGCCAGCAGCCCACAAGGGACAGGGATCACTGAAGCTTTCTTT. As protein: CASSPQGTGITEAFF.

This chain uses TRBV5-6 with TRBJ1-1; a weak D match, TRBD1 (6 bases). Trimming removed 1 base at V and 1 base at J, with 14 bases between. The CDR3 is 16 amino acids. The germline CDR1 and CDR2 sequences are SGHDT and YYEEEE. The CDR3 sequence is CASSLFGVQGNTEAFF. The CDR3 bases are TGTGCCAGCAGCTTGTTTGGAGTACAGGGGAACACTGAAGCTTTCTTT.

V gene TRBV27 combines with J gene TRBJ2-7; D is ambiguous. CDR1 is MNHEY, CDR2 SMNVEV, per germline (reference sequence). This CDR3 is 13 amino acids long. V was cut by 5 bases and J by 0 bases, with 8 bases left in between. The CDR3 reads CASSRPPSYEQYF. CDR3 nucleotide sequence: TGTGCCAGCAGTCGCCCACCCTCCTACGAGCAGTACTTC.

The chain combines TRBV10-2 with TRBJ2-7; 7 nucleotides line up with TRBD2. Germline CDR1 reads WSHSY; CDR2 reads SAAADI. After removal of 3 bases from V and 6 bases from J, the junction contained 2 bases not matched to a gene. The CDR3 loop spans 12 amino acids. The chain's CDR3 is CASSDAGVEQYF. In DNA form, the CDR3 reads TGCGCCAGCAGTGACGCGGGAGTCGAGCAGTACTTC.

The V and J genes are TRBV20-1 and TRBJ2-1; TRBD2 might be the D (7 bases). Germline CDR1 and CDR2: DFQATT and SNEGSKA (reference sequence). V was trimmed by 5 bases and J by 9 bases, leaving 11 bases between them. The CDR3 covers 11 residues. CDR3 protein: CSAYREGEQFF. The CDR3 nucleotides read TGCAGTGCTTACAGGGAGGGTGAGCAGTTCTTC.

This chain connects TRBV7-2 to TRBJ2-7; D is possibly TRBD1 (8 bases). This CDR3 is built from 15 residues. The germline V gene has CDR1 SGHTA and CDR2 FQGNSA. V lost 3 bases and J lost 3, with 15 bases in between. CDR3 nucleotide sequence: TGTGCCAGCAGCTTGGGGGGGACAGGAAACTACGAGCAGTACTTC. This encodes CASSLGGTGNYEQYF.

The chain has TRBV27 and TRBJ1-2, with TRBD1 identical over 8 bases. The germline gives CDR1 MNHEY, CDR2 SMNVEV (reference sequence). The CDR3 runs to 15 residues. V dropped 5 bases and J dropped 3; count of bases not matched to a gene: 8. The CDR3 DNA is TGTGCCAGCAGTAAAGCAGGGGGCGCGGACTATGGCTACACCTTC. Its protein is CASSKAGGADYGYTF.

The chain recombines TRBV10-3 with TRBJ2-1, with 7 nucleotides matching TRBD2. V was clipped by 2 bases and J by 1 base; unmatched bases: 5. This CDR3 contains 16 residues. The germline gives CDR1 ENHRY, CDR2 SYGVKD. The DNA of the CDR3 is TGTGCCATCAGTGAGATAGCGGGCCTATCCTACAATGAGCAGTTCTTC. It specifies CAISEIAGLSYNEQFF.

The CDR3 spells CSVAGETQYF. The CDR3 region has the DNA TGCAGCGTTGCGGGGGAGACCCAGTACTTC. The J gene is TRBJ2-5, the V gene TRBV29-1; a weak D match, TRBD2 (5 bases). CDR1 and CDR2 from the germline V gene are SQVTM and ANQGSEA. V was shortened by 4 bases and J by 5 bases, with 5 bases between the two germline ends. The CDR3 covers 10 residues. The whole variable domain, filled in from reference TRBV29-1 and TRBJ2-5, reads SAVISQKPSRDICQRGTSLTIQCQVDSQVTMMFWYRQQPGQSLTLIATANQGSEATYESGFVIDKFPISRPNLTFSTLTVSNMSPEDSSIYLCSVAGETQYFGPGTRLLVL.